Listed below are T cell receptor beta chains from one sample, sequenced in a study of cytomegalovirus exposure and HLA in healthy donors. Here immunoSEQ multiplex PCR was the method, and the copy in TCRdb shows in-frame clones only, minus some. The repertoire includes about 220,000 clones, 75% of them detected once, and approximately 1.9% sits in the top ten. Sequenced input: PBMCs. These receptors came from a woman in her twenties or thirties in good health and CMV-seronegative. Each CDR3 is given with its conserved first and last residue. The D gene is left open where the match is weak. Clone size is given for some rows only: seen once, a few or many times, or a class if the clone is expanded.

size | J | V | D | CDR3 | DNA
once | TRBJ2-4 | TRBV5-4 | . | CASSLDSPKNIQYF | TGTGCCAGCAGCTTGGACAGTCCGAAAAACATTCAGTACTTC
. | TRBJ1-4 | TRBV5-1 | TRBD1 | CASSQTGGASEKLFF | TGCGCCAGCAGCCAAACAGGGGGCGCTTCTGAAAAACTGTTTTTT
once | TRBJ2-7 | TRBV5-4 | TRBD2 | CASSWAAGEQYF | TGTGCCAGCAGCTGGGCAGCGGGGGAGCAGTACTTC
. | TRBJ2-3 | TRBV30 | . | CAWRGHGMEPQYF | TGTGCCTGGAGAGGACACGGTATGGAGCCCCAGTATTTT
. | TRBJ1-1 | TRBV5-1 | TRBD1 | CASSFFPGTDTEAFF | TGCGCCAGCAGCTTTTTCCCCGGGACAGATACTGAAGCTTTCTTT
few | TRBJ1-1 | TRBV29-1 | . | CSVAQGRDTEAFF | TGCAGCGTTGCGCAGGGTAGGGACACTGAAGCTTTCTTT
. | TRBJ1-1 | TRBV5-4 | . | CASSLGGGTGFQVAFF | TGTGCCAGCAGCTTGGGTGGGGGAACAGGGTTTCAGGTAGCTTTCTTT
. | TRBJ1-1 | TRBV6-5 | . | CASSEEPGSTEAFF | TGTGCCAGCAGTGAAGAGCCCGGGAGCACTGAAGCTTTCTTT
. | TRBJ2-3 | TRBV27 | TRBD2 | CAISLRGTSGRVTDTQYF | TGTGCCATCAGTCTTCGGGGGACTAGCGGGAGGGTTACAGATACGCAGTATTTT
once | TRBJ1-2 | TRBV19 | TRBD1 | CATYRGSGNGGYTF | TGTGCCACCTACAGGGGGTCTGGGAATGGAGGCTACACCTTC
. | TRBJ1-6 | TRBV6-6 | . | CASSYRGGSYNSPLHF | TGTGCCAGCAGTTACAGGGGTGGCTCCTATAATTCACCCCTCCACTTT
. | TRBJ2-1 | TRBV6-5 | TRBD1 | CASSYNRGKGYNEQFF | TGTGCCAGCAGTTATAACAGGGGAAAGGGCTACAATGAGCAGTTCTTC
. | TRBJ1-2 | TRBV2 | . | CASSEADIGGYGYTF | TGTGCCAGCAGTGAAGCTGACATAGGGGGCTATGGCTACACCTTC
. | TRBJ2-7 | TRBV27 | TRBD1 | CASSPGTGGYEQYF | TGTGCCAGCAGTCCCGGGACAGGGGGATACGAGCAGTACTTC
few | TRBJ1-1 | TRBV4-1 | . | CASSQRQMNTEAFF | TGCGCCAGCAGCCAGCGTCAAATGAACACTGAAGCTTTCTTT
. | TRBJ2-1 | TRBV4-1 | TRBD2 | CASSIGLASNEQFF | TGCGCCAGCAGTATCGGACTAGCTAGCAATGAGCAGTTCTTC
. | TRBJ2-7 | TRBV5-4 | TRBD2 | CASSQGLAAVYEQYF | TGTGCCAGCAGCCAAGGACTAGCGGCAGTCTACGAGCAGTACTTC
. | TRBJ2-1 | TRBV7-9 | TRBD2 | CASSLGDLAVVDEQFF | TGTGCCAGCAGCTTAGGGGATCTAGCGGTGGTGGATGAGCAGTTCTTC
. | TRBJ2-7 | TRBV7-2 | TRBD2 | CASSSDGRGYEQYF | TGTGCCAGCAGCTCCGACGGGAGGGGCTACGAGCAGTACTTC
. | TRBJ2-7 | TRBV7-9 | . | CASSSNEALSSYEQYF | TGTGCCAGCAGCTCAAACGAAGCGTTGAGCTCCTACGAGCAGTACTTC
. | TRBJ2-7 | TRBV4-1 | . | CASSQDDRDSSYEQYF | TGCGCCAGCAGCCAAGATGATCGCGACTCATCCTACGAGCAGTACTTC
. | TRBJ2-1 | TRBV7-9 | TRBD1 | CASSSLTGLGEQFF | TGTGCCAGCAGCTCCCTGACAGGGCTGGGTGAGCAGTTCTTC
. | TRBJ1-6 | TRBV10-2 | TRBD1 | CASSKQGEESPLHF | TGCGCCAGCAGTAAACAGGGGGAGGAATCACCCCTCCACTTT
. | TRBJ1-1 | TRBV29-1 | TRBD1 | CSVDRGPDTEAFF | TGCAGCGTTGATAGGGGGCCGGACACTGAAGCTTTCTTT
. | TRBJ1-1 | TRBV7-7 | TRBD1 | CASSLATGGAYTEAFF | TGTGCTAGCAGCTTAGCGACAGGGGGCGCTTACACTGAAGCTTTCTTT
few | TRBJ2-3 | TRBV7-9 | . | CASSLNGEDTQYF | TGTGCCAGCAGCTTAAATGGAGAAGATACGCAGTATTTT
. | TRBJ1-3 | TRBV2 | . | CASSEVKGAGNTIYF | TGTGCCAGCAGTGAAGTAAAAGGGGCTGGAAACACCATATATTTT
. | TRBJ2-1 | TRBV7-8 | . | CASSPRGREIRNEQFF | TGTGCCAGCAGCCCAAGAGGGCGGGAAATCAGGAATGAGCAGTTCTTC
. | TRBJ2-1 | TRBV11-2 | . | CASSLSGLTYNEQFF | TGTGCCAGCAGCCTGTCGGGACTCACTTACAATGAGCAGTTCTTC
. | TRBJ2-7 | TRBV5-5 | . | CASSFKYEQYF | TGTGCCAGCAGCTTTAAATACGAGCAGTACTTC
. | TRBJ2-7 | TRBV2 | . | CASSEAGAYEQYF | TGTGCCAGCAGTGAAGCGGGCGCATACGAGCAGTACTTC
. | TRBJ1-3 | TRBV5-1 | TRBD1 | CASSLGDSSGNTIYF | TGCGCCAGCAGCTTAGGGGACAGCTCTGGAAACACCATATATTTT
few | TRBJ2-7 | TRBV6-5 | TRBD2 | CASSYFGRGSSEQYF | TGTGCCAGCAGTTACTTCGGGAGGGGGTCGAGCGAGCAGTACTTC
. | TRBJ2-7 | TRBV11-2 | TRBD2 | CASSSSSGSSYEQYF | TGTGCCAGCAGCTCCTCTAGCGGTTCCTCCTACGAGCAGTACTTC
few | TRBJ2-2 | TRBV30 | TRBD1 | CAWSRDRGESLPGELFF | TGTGCCTGGAGTAGGGACAGGGGGGAGTCTCTTCCCGGGGAGCTGTTTTTT
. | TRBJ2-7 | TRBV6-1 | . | CASSVRGLRDEQYF | TGTGCCAGCAGTGTGCGGGGCCTGCGCGACGAGCAGTACTTC
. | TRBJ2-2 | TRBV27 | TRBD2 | CASSSKASGRNTGELFF | TGTGCCAGCAGCTCAAAGGCTAGCGGGAGGAACACCGGGGAGCTGTTTTTT
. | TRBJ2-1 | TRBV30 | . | CAWSQITGQFF | TGTGCCTGGAGCCAAATTACTGGGCAGTTCTTC
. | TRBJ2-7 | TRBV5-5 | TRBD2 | CASSAGLAGNRNEQYF | TGTGCCAGCAGCGCGGGACTAGCGGGGAATCGGAACGAGCAGTACTTC
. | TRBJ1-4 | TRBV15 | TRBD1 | CASSRGGGGIGLGEKLLF | TGTGCCAGCAGCAGAGGGGGCGGAGGGATCGGTTTAGGGGAAAAACTGCTTTTT
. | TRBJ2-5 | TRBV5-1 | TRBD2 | CASGRTSGSIETQYF | TGCGCCAGCGGACGGACTAGCGGGAGTATAGAGACCCAGTACTTC
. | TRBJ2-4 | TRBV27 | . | CASSFGGSAIQYF | TGTGCCAGCAGTTTTGGAGGGTCAGCCATTCAGTACTTC
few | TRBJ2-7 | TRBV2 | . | CASINYEQYF | TGTGCCAGCATTAATTACGAGCAGTACTTC
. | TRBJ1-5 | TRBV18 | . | CASSPSSGGNQPQHF | TGTGCCAGCTCACCATCCTCCGGGGGCAATCAGCCCCAGCATTTT
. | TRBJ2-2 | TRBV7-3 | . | CASSSDITGELFF | TGTGCCAGCAGCTCAGACATCACCGGGGAGCTGTTTTTT
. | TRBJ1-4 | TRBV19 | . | CASSKNGANEKLFF | TGTGCCAGTAGTAAGAACGGGGCTAATGAAAAACTGTTTTTT
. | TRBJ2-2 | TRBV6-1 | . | CASSLRGGELFF | TGTGCCAGCAGCCTACGGGGCGGGGAGCTGTTTTTT